A selection of T cell receptor beta chains follows, all from one sample in a study of cytomegalovirus exposure and HLA in healthy donors. Sequencing was performed with immunoSEQ multiplex PCR; in TCRdb, only in-frame clones are kept and a portion is missing. The sample consists of approximately 110,000 clones, 73% of them appearing once. Sequencing was done on a sample of PBMCs. These receptors were collected from a man aged 40-49 years in good health and CMV-seronegative. Both conserved end residues are part of each CDR3. A D gene is named only where the DNA matches it firmly. Only part of the rows carry a size: once, few, many, or a class if the clone is expanded.

V: TRBV7-2; size: .; J: TRBJ2-2; D: .; DNA: TGTGCCAGCTCACTCGACTCATTGGCCACCGGGGAGCTGTTTTTT; CDR3: CASSLDSLATGELFF
V: TRBV27; size: .; J: TRBJ2-7; D: TRBD1; DNA: TGTGCCAGCAGCCCTGGACAGGGTAGGTCCTACGAGCAGTACTTC; CDR3: CASSPGQGRSYEQYF
V: TRBV9; size: .; J: TRBJ1-2; D: TRBD1; DNA: TGTGCCAGCAGCGGAAACAGGGGTTATGGCTACACCTTC; CDR3: CASSGNRGYGYTF
V: TRBV27; size: .; J: TRBJ2-7; D: .; DNA: TGTGCCAGCAGACGGCTCGGGTCCTCCTACGAGCAGTACTTC; CDR3: CASRRLGSSYEQYF
V: TRBV15; size: once; J: TRBJ2-2; D: .; DNA: TGTGCCACTTCAGTTTCTAGCACCGGGGAGCTGTTTTTT; CDR3: CATSVSSTGELFF
V: TRBV4-1; size: few; J: TRBJ1-3; D: TRBD1; DNA: TGCGCCAGCAGCCCGGACAGGGTATCTGGAAACACCATATATTTT; CDR3: CASSPDRVSGNTIYF
V: TRBV29-1; size: .; J: TRBJ2-6; D: .; DNA: .; CDR3: CSVGSGANVLTF
V: TRBV4-1; size: .; J: TRBJ1-5; D: TRBD1; DNA: TGCGCCAGCAGCCCCGGGACAGGGTTTAGCAATCAGCCCCAGCATTTT; CDR3: CASSPGTGFSNQPQHF
V: TRBV19; size: .; J: TRBJ1-6; D: TRBD1; DNA: TGTGCCAGTAGTACGCGTGCCAGGGGGATTAATTCACCCCTCCACTTT; CDR3: CASSTRARGINSPLHF
V: TRBV5-1; size: .; J: TRBJ2-5; D: .; DNA: TGCGCCAGCAGCTTGACTGGGCCCAGGGAGACCCAGTACTTC; CDR3: CASSLTGPRETQYF
V: TRBV5-5; size: .; J: TRBJ2-1; D: .; DNA: TGTGCCAGCAGCCTGGAGGGGGGGAAATACAATGAGCAGTTCTTC; CDR3: CASSLEGGKYNEQFF
V: TRBV4-3; size: .; J: TRBJ2-1; D: TRBD2; DNA: TGCGCCAGCAGCCTACAGCGGGGGGGGAACAATGAGCAGTTCTTC; CDR3: CASSLQRGGNNEQFF
V: TRBV7-2; size: .; J: TRBJ2-3; D: .; DNA: TGTGCCAGCAGCTTTGGAGCGGGGGGGACAGGGAACACAGATACGCAGTATTTT; CDR3: CASSFGAGGTGNTDTQYF
V: TRBV6-5; size: .; J: TRBJ2-1; D: .; DNA: TGTGCCAGCAGTCGAAGCAGGGATGATGAGCAGTTCTTC; CDR3: CASSRSRDDEQFF
V: TRBV7-3; size: .; J: TRBJ2-1; D: TRBD1; DNA: TGTGCCAGCAGCCTCGGACAGGTGGCGTACAATGAGCAGTTCTTC; CDR3: CASSLGQVAYNEQFF
V: TRBV5-4; size: few; J: TRBJ2-7; D: TRBD2; DNA: TGTGCCAGCAGCTTCGATAGCGGGGGCCCCTACGAGCAGTACTTC; CDR3: CASSFDSGGPYEQYF
V: TRBV4-3; size: .; J: TRBJ2-2; D: TRBD2; DNA: TGCGCCAGCAGCCAAGGGACGGGTAGCGGGGAGACCGGGGAGCTGTTTTTT; CDR3: CASSQGTGSGETGELFF
V: TRBV30; size: .; J: TRBJ1-6; D: TRBD1; DNA: TGTGCCTGGAGGCCCGGGACAGGGACGATCCGCGTGGGGTCCTATAATTCACCCCTCCACTTT; CDR3: CAWRPGTGTIRVGSYNSPLHF
V: TRBV15; size: .; J: TRBJ2-7; D: TRBD1; DNA: TGTGCCACCAGCACTCTTCGACAGGGATCCTACGAGCAGTACTTC; CDR3: CATSTLRQGSYEQYF
V: TRBV30; size: .; J: TRBJ2-5; D: TRBD2; DNA: TGTGCCGCTACGGGACTAGCGGGGGAGCAGGAGACCCAGTACTTC; CDR3: CAATGLAGEQETQYF
V: TRBV19; size: .; J: TRBJ1-6; D: .; DNA: TGTGCCAGTAGTATCGGTACGGGGGGGTCACCCCTCCACTTT; CDR3: CASSIGTGGSPLHF
V: TRBV5-1; size: .; J: TRBJ1-2; D: TRBD1; DNA: TGCGCCAGCAGCCTGGGGGACAGTGTCAACTATGGCTACACCTTC; CDR3: CASSLGDSVNYGYTF
V: TRBV6-1; size: .; J: TRBJ1-1; D: TRBD1; DNA: TGTGCCAGCAGTTTGGACAGGATGAACACTGAAGCTTTCTTT; CDR3: CASSLDRMNTEAFF
V: TRBV27; size: .; J: TRBJ2-1; D: .; DNA: TGTGCCAGCAGTTTGGTTTCGTGGGGAGTTGGTAATGAGCAGTTCTTC; CDR3: CASSLVSWGVGNEQFF
V: TRBV7-2; size: few; J: TRBJ1-3; D: TRBD1; DNA: TGTGCCAGCAGCCCGGCCACAGGGGGTAGAAACACCATATATTTT; CDR3: CASSPATGGRNTIYF
V: TRBV23-1; size: .; J: TRBJ2-1; D: .; DNA: TGCGCCAGCAGTGAAATAAGGGGCTCCTACAATGAGCAGTTCTTC; CDR3: CASSEIRGSYNEQFF
V: TRBV7-2; size: .; J: TRBJ1-2; D: TRBD1; DNA: TGTGCCAGCAGCTTAGCGGGGACAGGGAACTCCTACTATGGATATGGCTACACCTTC; CDR3: CASSLAGTGNSYYGYGYTF
V: TRBV7-6; size: .; J: TRBJ1-1; D: .; DNA: TGTGCCAGCAGCCCTGACAGGAGCCTTGAAGCTTTCTTT; CDR3: CASSPDRSLEAFF
V: TRBV9; size: few; J: TRBJ2-7; D: .; DNA: TGTGCCAGCAGCGTAGGCCCTCTGGCCTCCCCCTACGAGCAGTACTTC; CDR3: CASSVGPLASPYEQYF
V: TRBV4-3; size: few; J: TRBJ2-7; D: .; DNA: TGCGCCAGCAGCCAAGATGGGGGCCTGGAGCAGTACTTC; CDR3: CASSQDGGLEQYF
V: TRBV7-7; size: .; J: TRBJ2-5; D: .; DNA: TGTGCTAGCAGCTCGGACCCTGGGGGGGAGACCCAGTACTTC; CDR3: CASSSDPGGETQYF
V: TRBV19; size: once; J: TRBJ2-7; D: .; DNA: TGTGCCAGTAGTATTGCAGACAGCTACGAGCAGTACTTC; CDR3: CASSIADSYEQYF
V: TRBV7-3; size: .; J: TRBJ2-3; D: .; DNA: TGTGCCAGCAGTAATATAGTGGGGGGGGCCCCAGATACGCAGTATTTT; CDR3: CASSNIVGGAPDTQYF
V: TRBV7-9; size: .; J: TRBJ1-1; D: .; DNA: TGTGCCAGCAGCTCGGCGAAGACAGTAATGAACACTGAAGCTTTCTTT; CDR3: CASSSAKTVMNTEAFF
V: TRBV5-6; size: .; J: TRBJ2-1; D: TRBD2; DNA: TGTGCCAGCAACAATTGGGGGGGAAACAATGAGCAGTTCTTC; CDR3: CASNNWGGNNEQFF
V: TRBV7-2; size: .; J: TRBJ2-7; D: TRBD1; DNA: TGTGCCAGCAGCCTGAGACAGGGCACCTACGAGCAGTACTTC; CDR3: CASSLRQGTYEQYF
V: TRBV9; size: once; J: TRBJ2-1; D: TRBD2; DNA: TGTGCCAGCAGCGTGACTAGCGGGGGGGCCTTCAATGAGCAGTTCTTC; CDR3: CASSVTSGGAFNEQFF
V: TRBV10-1; size: .; J: TRBJ1-5; D: .; DNA: TGCGCCAGCAGTGAGTCGTGGACACGCGGCCCGAATCAGCCCCAGCATTTT; CDR3: CASSESWTRGPNQPQHF
V: TRBV27; size: .; J: TRBJ2-1; D: TRBD2; DNA: TGTGCCAGCAGTTTATCGGGAGCGGGGGGGCTTAATGAGCAGTTCTTC; CDR3: CASSLSGAGGLNEQFF